The 19 T cell receptor beta chains given below trace back to one sample, sequenced in a study of T cell clonotyping in hematopoietic cell transplantation. Time point described: recipient sample about 28 days before transplant, after cytoreduction. Sequencing used immunoSEQ multiplex PCR; TCRdb keeps in-frame clones, though not all of them. The data show more than 25,000 clones, 70% to 75% seen once. The specimen was peripheral blood mononuclear cells, collected before stem cell transplant. These receptors came from a man aged 50 to 59 with myelodysplastic syndrome. Some clones in this sample may be carry-over from other donors' samples.

The chain joins TRBV6-1 to TRBJ2-1, with 8 bases lining up with TRBD1. Losses at the gene ends were 4 bases for V and 13 bases for J; bases not matched to a gene: 9. CDR3 length equals 13 residues. Germline V gene lookup returns CDR1 MNHNS and CDR2 SASEGT. The CDR3 here is CASSVGTGRPQFF. The CDR3 DNA follows: TGTGCCAGCAGTGTGGGGACAGGACGCCCACAGTTCTTC.

This chain uses TRBV30 with TRBJ2-5; 12 nucleotides match TRBD2. Per germline, CDR1 GTSNPN and CDR2 SVGIG (reference sequence). V dropped 2 bases and J dropped 4; count of bases not matched to a gene: 2. The CDR3 is 14 residues long. The DNA of the CDR3 is TGTGCCTGGAGTCTAGCGGGGGGGCCAGAGACCCAGTACTTC. This sequence encodes CAWSLAGGPETQYF.

This chain uses TRBV29-1 with TRBJ2-7; D is uncertain. Trimming cost V 4 bases and J 6 bases, with 13 bases left between them. The germline CDR1 and CDR2 sequences are SQVTM and ANQGSEA. This CDR3 comprises 12 residues. In nucleotides, the CDR3 is TGCAGCGTTGTTAAGGGAATGGCCGAGCAGTACTTC. Encoded protein: CSVVKGMAEQYF.

This chain joins TRBV4-2 and TRBJ2-1, with 13 positions matching TRBD2. The CDR3 contains 15 residues. Germline V gene sequence: CDR1 LGHNA, CDR2 YNFKEQ. Germline trimming cut 3 bases from V and 6 bases from J; bases unmatched to any gene: 2. CDR3 in DNA: TGTGCCAGCAGCCAGGGGACTAGCGGGGTCAATGAGCAGTTCTTC. This sequence encodes CASSQGTSGVNEQFF.

The chain combines TRBV25-1 with TRBJ1-2, with D maybe TRBD1 (5 bases). Trimming cost V 10 bases and J 4 bases, with 16 bases left between them. The CDR3 covers 13 residues. Germline V gene data show CDR1 as MGHDK and CDR2 as SYGVNS. The CDR3 bases are TGTGCCACTCAGAGATCCGGGACCTATGGCTACACCTTC. This sequence encodes CATQRSGTYGYTF.

This chain joins TRBV11-2 and TRBJ1-6; 9 nucleotides agree with TRBD1. The CDR3 totals 15 residues. Germline V gene sequence: CDR1 SGHAT, CDR2 FQNNGV. Trimming cost V 3 bases and J 7 bases; bases outside gene matches: 4. CDR3 residues: CASSFRGQGNSPLHF. Here the CDR3 DNA reads TGTGCCAGCAGCTTCAGGGGACAGGGAAATTCACCCCTCCACTTT.

This chain uses TRBV30 with TRBJ2-7; possibly TRBD2 for D (5 bases). CDR3 length equals 12 residues. The germline CDR1 and CDR2 sequences are GTSNPN and SVGIG (reference sequence). V lost 5 bases to trimming and J lost 3 bases, with 11 bases between them. CDR3 protein: CAWSSGVYEQYF. The CDR3 bases are TGTGCCTGGTCTTCCGGGGTCTACGAGCAGTACTTC. Full variable domain (rest looked up from reference TRBV30 and TRBJ2-7): SQTIHQWPATLVQPVGSPLSLECTVEGTSNPNLYWYRQAAGRGLQLLFYSVGIGQISSEVPQNLSASRPQDRQFILSSKKLLLSDSGFYLCAWSSGVYEQYFGPGTRLTVT.

The chain employs TRBV9 and TRBJ2-1; D gene uncertain. Trimming shortened V by 0 bases and J by 8 bases, and 9 bases separated the two germline ends. CDR1 and CDR2 from the germline V gene are SGDLS and YYNGEE. There are 13 residues in the CDR3. Here the CDR3 DNA reads TGTGCCAGCAGCGTAGATGGGATCCATGAGCAGTTCTTC. Translated, it gives CASSVDGIHEQFF. The full variable domain, its missing parts supplied by reference TRBV9 and TRBJ2-1, is DSGVTQTPKHLITATGQRVTLRCSPRSGDLSVYWYQQSLDQGLQFLIQYYNGEERAKGNILERFSAQQFPDLHSELNLSSLELGDSALYFCASSVDGIHEQFFGPGTRLTVL.

This clone appeared a single time. J is TRBJ2-5 and V is TRBV29-1; TRBD2 aligns across 10 bases. CDR3 size: 17 residues. Losses at the gene ends were 3 bases for V and 3 bases for J; bases not matched to a gene: 13. The germline CDR1 and CDR2 sequences are SQVTM and ANQGSEA. For the CDR3, the DNA is TGCAGCGTTGATGGTACGGCACCCCTAGCGGGGGAAGAGACCCAGTACTTC. It encodes CSVDGTAPLAGEETQYF. Full variable domain (missing parts from reference TRBV29-1 and TRBJ2-5): SAVISQKPSRDICQRGTSLTIQCQVDSQVTMMFWYRQQPGQSLTLIATANQGSEATYESGFVIDKFPISRPNLTFSTLTVSNMSPEDSSIYLCSVDGTAPLAGEETQYFGPGTRLLVL.

This clone was picked up one time. The chain has TRBV30 and TRBJ2-7, with D possibly being TRBD1 or TRBD2 (5 bases each). V was clipped by 0 bases and J by 2 bases, with 11 bases between them. This CDR3 has 14 residues. Germline V gives CDR1 GTSNPN, CDR2 SVGIG (reference sequence). The DNA for the CDR3 is TGTGCCTGGAGTGTGGCAGGGACGACCTACGAGCAGTACTTC. Its protein is CAWSVAGTTYEQYF. The full variable domain, its missing parts supplied by reference TRBV30 and TRBJ2-7, is SQTIHQWPATLVQPVGSPLSLECTVEGTSNPNLYWYRQAAGRGLQLLFYSVGIGQISSEVPQNLSASRPQDRQFILSSKKLLLSDSGFYLCAWSVAGTTYEQYFGPGTRLTVT.

This chain connects TRBV5-1 to TRBJ1-5; D remains unclear. This CDR3 comprises 13 residues. Germline CDR1 reads SGHRS; CDR2 reads YFSETQ. V lost 4 bases to trimming and J lost 2 bases, with 7 bases between them. The CDR3 region is CASSADGNQPQHF. CDR3 nucleotide sequence: TGCGCCAGCAGCGCGGATGGCAATCAGCCCCAGCATTTT.

This chain uses TRBV29-1 with TRBJ1-1, with D possibly matching TRBD1 (5 bases). The CDR3 length is 12 residues. Germline lookup yields CDR1 SQVTM and CDR2 ANQGSEA. Trimming left V 5 bases short and J 7 bases short, with 14 bases between. The CDR3 nucleotides read TGCAGCGTTAAGGAGGGGTACAATGAAGCTTTCTTT. Translating it yields CSVKEGYNEAFF. Drawing the rest from reference TRBV29-1 and TRBJ1-1, the complete variable domain is SAVISQKPSRDICQRGTSLTIQCQVDSQVTMMFWYRQQPGQSLTLIATANQGSEATYESGFVIDKFPISRPNLTFSTLTVSNMSPEDSSIYLCSVKEGYNEAFFGQGTRLTVV.

The rearrangement links TRBV5-1 to TRBJ2-3, with D unclear. The germline V gene encodes CDR1 SGHRS and CDR2 YFSETQ. This CDR3 has 12 residues. Trimming stripped 4 bases from V and 4 bases from J, with 7 bases between. CDR3 nucleotides: TGCGCCAGCAGCCCGGACGCAGATACGCAGTATTTT. Its protein is CASSPDADTQYF. The variable domain in full, with the rest retrieved from reference TRBV5-1 and TRBJ2-3, is KAGVTQTPRYLIKTRGQQVTLSCSPISGHRSVSWYQQTPGQGLQFLFEYFSETQRNKGNFPGRFSGRQFSNSRSEMNVSTLELGDSALYLCASSPDADTQYFGPGTRLTVL.

This clone was seen a handful of times. The chain is built from TRBV7-6 and TRBJ1-4, with D possibly matching TRBD1 (5 bases). The CDR3 is 17 residues long. Trimming pared 1 base from V and 0 bases from J, leaving 12 bases between. Looked up from germline, CDR1 is SGHVS and CDR2 is FNYEAQ. CDR3 amino acids: CASSLVNPGPTNEKLFF. The CDR3 region has the DNA TGTGCCAGCAGCTTAGTTAATCCGGGGCCAACTAATGAAAAACTGTTTTTT.

The J gene is TRBJ2-1, the V gene TRBV25-1; D might be TRBD2 (6 bases). V gave up 10 bases and J gave up 7 bases, with 23 bases separating them. CDR1 and CDR2 (germline): MGHDK, SYGVNS. The CDR3 spans 15 residues. The CDR3 DNA reads as TGTGCCACCCACCCGGGATGGAGGGATTGGAATGAGCAGTTCTTC. It translates to CATHPGWRDWNEQFF.

This clone was seen just once. The chain uses TRBV27 and TRBJ2-2; D not certain. Germline CDR1 and CDR2: MNHEY and SMNVEV (reference sequence). The germline V and J ends were trimmed by 8 bases and 5 bases, with 6 bases remaining between them. This CDR3 region has 11 residues. The CDR3 DNA sequence: TGTGCCAGCCGGTTTACCGGGGAGCTGTTTTTT. This encodes CASRFTGELFF.

The chain couples TRBV2 to TRBJ2-7, with 8 bases identical to TRBD1. Germline-derived CDR1 and CDR2 are SNHLY and FYNNEI. With V trimmed by 0 bases and J by 0 bases, 4 bases remained unmatched. CDR3 size: 16 residues. The CDR3 region has the DNA TGTGCCAGCAGTGAAGCCGGGACAGGCAGCTCCTACGAGCAGTACTTC. This codes for CASSEAGTGSSYEQYF.

The V gene is TRBV25-1, the J gene TRBJ2-7, with TRBD1 identical over 9 bases. There are 13 residues in the CDR3. V lost 5 bases and J lost 6; bases outside the gene matches: 5. Germline CDR1 and CDR2: MGHDK and SYGVNS. CDR3: CASSTRQGGEQYF. In DNA, the CDR3 is TGTGCCAGCAGTACAAGACAGGGGGGCGAGCAGTACTTC.

This chain uses TRBV5-8 with TRBJ1-6, with D uncertain. V was pared by 1 base and J by 7 bases, with 12 bases between. Germline V gene data show CDR1 as SGHTS and CDR2 as YDEGEE. This CDR3 region has 15 residues. CDR3 residues: CASSLRLMGNSPLHF. The CDR3 DNA is TGTGCCAGCAGCTTGAGGCTAATGGGGAATTCACCCCTCCACTTT.